This T cell receptor (beta chain) appears in the sequencing data of a study of blood T cell repertoires in COVID-19. Across the whole study: Material from acute and convalescent COVID-19 was sourced from the United States, Italy and Spain.

With respect to this clone: Other DNA sequences in the same sample also yield this CDR3.

The table came from immunoSEQ multiplex PCR; TCRdb's copy has only in-frame clones and leaves some out. The data hold fewer than 250,000 clones, with 83% observed a single time. The V gene lost 4 bases and the J gene lost 2 bases, with 11 bases spanning the gap. CDR3 length: 14 amino acids. Germline V lookup: CDR1 MNHEY, CDR2 SVGEGT. In terms of age and location, participants ranged from about 18 to 89 years and lived in about 25 US areas. Cohorts were assigned according to the clinical history that participants reported. The rearrangement joins TRBV6-2 or TRBV6-3 to TRBJ1-2; D is perhaps TRBD1 (5 bases). The sequenced sample consisted of PBMCs or T cells enriched from blood (not recorded which). The clonotype was recovered from a woman aged 45-59 years who had been exposed to COVID-19. The CDR3 DNA is TGTGCCAGCAGTTCGGGTAGGGGAAACTATGGCTACACCTTC. It specifies CASSSGRGNYGYTF.